The 26 T cell receptor beta chains reported below all come from one sample, sequenced in a study of cytomegalovirus exposure and HLA in healthy donors. Primers for the PCR totalled 60 Vbeta and 13 Jbeta. The assay was immunoSEQ multiplex PCR, and TCRdb's table has in-frame clones only and misses some. Of some 100,000 clones listed, 77% are singletons. The specimen sequenced was PBMCs. The receptors were sampled from a man aged 35 to 55 in good health and CMV-seropositive.

The chain recombines TRBV29-1 with TRBJ1-5; D call uncertain. This CDR3 has 13 amino acids. Trimming removed 5 bases at V and 4 bases at J, with 12 bases between. Germline CDR1 and CDR2: SQVTM and ANQGSEA. This chain's CDR3 is CSVSERLNQPQHF. The CDR3 DNA reads as TGCAGCGTTTCCGAAAGACTAAATCAGCCCCAGCATTTT.

The V gene is TRBV18, the J gene TRBJ1-5; possible D gene TRBD1, 6 bases. V lost 0 bases, J lost 1 base, and 16 bases lay in between. Germline V gene data show CDR1 as KGHSH and CDR2 as LQKENI. The CDR3 spans 18 residues. DNA of the CDR3: TGTGCCAGCTCACCACCGTTCGACAGGACGTTAAGCAATCAGCCCCAGCATTTT. It codes for CASSPPFDRTLSNQPQHF.

CDR3 sequence: CASSVGTGDGQYF. The CDR3 DNA follows: TGTGCCAGCAGCGTAGGGACAGGGGACGGGCAGTACTTC. The chain has TRBV9 and TRBJ2-7, with 9 bases lining up with TRBD1. Germline V CDR1 and CDR2: SGDLS, YYNGEE. The CDR3 spans 13 residues. V dropped 0 bases and J dropped 9; count of bases not matched to a gene: 4.

This chain links TRBV6-4 with TRBJ1-5; D unclear. V was trimmed by 3 bases and J by 6 bases, leaving 9 bases between them. Germline V gene sequence: CDR1 MRHNA, CDR2 SNTAGT. This CDR3 is built from 13 residues. CDR3 amino acids: CASSEGSGQPQHF. CDR3 bases: TGTGCCAGCAGTGAGGGTTCGGGTCAGCCCCAGCATTTT.

The V call is TRBV7-3, the J call TRBJ1-6, with D perhaps TRBD1 (5 bases). Germline CDR1 reads SGHTA; CDR2 reads FQGTGA. This CDR3 spans 14 amino acids. V dropped 2 bases and J dropped 7 bases, with 9 bases sitting between them. The CDR3 spells CASSLGAANSPLHF. CDR3 bases: TGTGCCAGCAGCTTAGGGGCAGCCAATTCACCCCTCCACTTT.

V is TRBV9 and J is TRBJ1-6, with D possibly TRBD1 on 6 matching bases. Germline V gene sequence: CDR1 SGDLS, CDR2 YYNGEE. This CDR3 is built from 16 residues. Trimming shortened V by 4 bases and J by 0 bases, and 11 bases separated the two germline ends. CDR3 DNA sequence: TGTGCCAGCAGCCCCACAGGGAGCTCCTATAATTCACCCCTCCACTTT. It encodes CASSPTGSSYNSPLHF.

About this clone: The junction departs from the called germline gene at one end, perhaps through a read error. Other DNA sequences in this specimen translate into the identical CDR3. The chain has TRBV7-9 and TRBJ1-1; no clear D. CDR3 length equals 14 residues. Germline values: CDR1 SEHNR, CDR2 FQNEAQ (reference sequence). The CDR3 bases are TGCGCCAGCAGCTTAAGTTCGGGGAACACTGAAGCTTTCTTT. Its protein product is CASSLSSGNTEAFF.

V is TRBV25-1 and J is TRBJ1-3, with no clear D. Trimming took 3 bases from V and 1 from J, leaving 7 bases between them. This CDR3 region has 14 residues. CDR1 is MGHDK and CDR2 is SYGVNS in the germline V gene. CDR3 DNA sequence: TGTGCCAGCAGTGACGCGGGATCTGGAAACACCATATATTTT. Its translation is CASSDAGSGNTIYF.

The gene calls are TRBV7-9 and TRBJ2-5, with D tentatively TRBD1 (6 bases). The CDR3 spans 15 residues. V gave up 4 bases and J gave up 4 bases, with 16 bases separating them. Germline assignment: CDR1 SEHNR and CDR2 FQNEAQ (reference sequence). CDR3 loop: CASSSSRARGETQYF. The CDR3 DNA is TGTGCCAGCAGCTCAAGTAGGGCCAGGGGAGAGACCCAGTACTTC.

Only a few counts were recorded for this clone. CDR3 residues: CASSHTPGMPNQPQHF. The CDR3 DNA follows: TGTGCCAGCAGCCATACCCCTGGCATGCCCAATCAGCCCCAGCATTTT. V gene TRBV7-8 combines with J gene TRBJ1-5; D unclear. Trimming removed 5 bases at V and 3 bases at J, with 17 bases between. The CDR3 spans 16 residues. Germline CDR1 is SGHVS and CDR2 is FQNEAQ.

The gene calls are TRBV28 and TRBJ1-1; no reliable D call. Germline CDR1 reads MDHEN; CDR2 reads SYDVKM. This CDR3 comprises 13 residues. V was cut by 2 bases and J by 6 bases, with 10 bases left in between. Written as DNA, the CDR3 is TGTGCCAGCAGTTTACGGCCCACAGCTGAAGCTTTCTTT. Encoded protein: CASSLRPTAEAFF. The full variable domain, its missing parts supplied by reference TRBV28 and TRBJ1-1, is DVKVTQSSRYLVKRTGEKVFLECVQDMDHENMFWYRQDPGLGLRLIYFSYDVKMKEKGDIPEGYSVSREKKERFSLILESASTNQTSMYLCASSLRPTAEAFFGQGTRLTVV.

A note on this clone: Distinct nucleotide sequences in the sample also encode this CDR3. This sequence joins TRBV6-5 and TRBJ2-1, with D perhaps TRBD1 (5 bases). This CDR3 is 13 amino acids long. The V and J ends lost 0 bases and 6 bases respectively, with 6 bases between them. Germline CDR1 MNHEY, CDR2 SVGAGI. The DNA of the CDR3 is TGTGCCAGCAGTTACTCAACAGGCAATGAGCAGTTCTTC. It codes for CASSYSTGNEQFF.

The CDR3 DNA sequence: TGTGCCAGCAGTTACTACCCCTGGGGCAGGGGTCCTTTAAACATTCAGTACTTC. Its protein product is CASSYYPWGRGPLNIQYF. The rearrangement joins TRBV6-7 to TRBJ2-4; D might be TRBD1 (6 bases). TRBV6-7 is recorded as an ORF, its role being uncertain. The CDR3 has 18 residues. Deletions cut 1 base from V and 6 bases from J, with 22 bases between.

V usage is TRBV19 and J usage is TRBJ2-7; 9 bases agree with TRBD2. This CDR3 is built from 15 residues. Germline lookup yields CDR1 LNHDA and CDR2 SQIVND (reference sequence). V lost 0 bases to trimming and J lost 4 bases; unmatched junction nucleotides: 4. The CDR3 nucleotides read TGTGCCAGTAGTATAGACAGCGGGAGGCTATACGAGCAGTACTTC. Its translation: CASSIDSGRLYEQYF.

In DNA form, the CDR3 reads TGTGCCTGGACCCCCGCGGCAGGGAAGTTCATGAACACTGAAGCTTTCTTT. Its translation: CAWTPAAGKFMNTEAFF. The J gene is TRBJ1-1, the V gene TRBV30, with a tentative D call TRBD1 (5 bases). Germline V gene sequence: CDR1 GTSNPN, CDR2 SVGIG (reference sequence). The CDR3 is 17 amino acids. With 4 bases removed from V and 0 bases from J, the gap between germline ends came to 21 bases.

This clone was recorded a few times. V usage is TRBV2 and J usage is TRBJ2-3, with 10 bases lining up with TRBD2. This CDR3 has 15 amino acids. Germline values: CDR1 SNHLY, CDR2 FYNNEI. V lost 7 bases, J lost 5 bases, and 9 bases stayed unmatched. The CDR3 region has the DNA TGTGCCAGCAAGAGGAGCGGGGGGGCCCGAGATACGCAGTATTTT. This translates into CASKRSGGARDTQYF.

This clone was detected once. This sequence joins TRBV11-2 and TRBJ2-3; 9 bases map to TRBD2. The CDR3 runs 15 residues. Germline V gene sequence: CDR1 SGHAT, CDR2 FQNNGV. The V gene end was trimmed by 5 bases and the J gene end by 8 bases; junction bases not matched to a gene: 11. Written as DNA, the CDR3 is TGTGCCAGCAGCCGTCAAGCGGGGGGACAAGGTACGCAGTATTTT. This encodes CASSRQAGGQGTQYF. Combining the CDR3 with reference TRBV11-2 and TRBJ2-3 gives the whole variable domain EAGVAQSPRYKIIEKRQSVAFWCNPISGHATLYWYQQILGQGPKLLIQFQNNGVVDDSQLPKDRFSAERLKGVDSTLKIQPAKLEDSAVYLCASSRQAGGQGTQYFGPGTRLTVL.

The V call is TRBV28, the J call TRBJ2-2; 10 nucleotides match TRBD2. The junction had 7 bases not matched to a gene; V was cut back by 6 bases and J by 0 bases. The CDR3 covers 17 residues. Germline V gives CDR1 MDHEN, CDR2 SYDVKM. The CDR3 loop is CASSRPGLAANTGELFF. Here the CDR3 DNA reads TGTGCCAGCAGCCGGCCCGGACTAGCGGCGAACACCGGGGAGCTGTTTTTT. Full variable domain (remainder filled in from reference TRBV28 and TRBJ2-2): DVKVTQSSRYLVKRTGEKVFLECVQDMDHENMFWYRQDPGLGLRLIYFSYDVKMKEKGDIPEGYSVSREKKERFSLILESASTNQTSMYLCASSRPGLAANTGELFFGEGSRLTVL.

The chain is built from TRBV25-1 and TRBJ2-7, with 8 bases identical to TRBD1. CDR1 is MGHDK and CDR2 is SYGVNS in the germline V gene. The CDR3 is made up of 13 amino acids. V trimming: 6 bases; J trimming: 5 bases; junction bases outside the gene matches: 6. The CDR3 region is CASRRQGKNEQYF. The CDR3 nucleotides are TGTGCCAGCAGAAGACAGGGGAAGAACGAGCAGTACTTC.

The chain couples TRBV28 to TRBJ2-5; D might be TRBD1 (5 bases). V shed 5 bases and J shed 0 bases, with 10 bases lying between them. Germline CDR1 reads MDHEN; CDR2 reads SYDVKM. The length of the CDR3 is 14 residues. DNA of the CDR3: TGTGCCAGCAGTAACAACAGGTACCAAGAGACCCAGTACTTC. As protein: CASSNNRYQETQYF.

The chain uses TRBV6-5 and TRBJ1-2; D remains ambiguous. This CDR3 is 12 amino acids long. Germline V lookup: CDR1 MNHEY, CDR2 SVGAGI. The V gene lost 6 bases and the J gene lost 8 bases, with 13 bases spanning the gap. The CDR3 loop is CASSKTEGGYTF. The CDR3 bases are TGTGCCAGCAGCAAAACAGAAGGCGGCTACACCTTC.

The chain carries TRBV19 and TRBJ2-7; perhaps TRBD1 as D (6 bases). Germline V gene lookup returns CDR1 LNHDA and CDR2 SQIVND (reference sequence). V gave up 3 bases and J gave up 0 bases, with 12 bases separating them. The CDR3 extends over 15 amino acids. The CDR3 region is CASSMGAASSYEQYF. CDR3 DNA sequence: TGTGCCAGTAGTATGGGGGCGGCAAGCTCCTACGAGCAGTACTTC. The whole variable domain, filled in from reference TRBV19 and TRBJ2-7, reads DGGITQSPKYLFRKEGQNVTLSCEQNLNHDAMYWYRQDPGQGLRLIYYSQIVNDFQKGDIAEGYSVSREKKESFPLTVTSAQKNPTAFYLCASSMGAASSYEQYFGPGTRLTVT.

The chain is built from TRBV6-1 and TRBJ2-2; a weak D match, TRBD1 (5 bases). This CDR3 is 14 amino acids long. Germline CDR1 is MNHNS and CDR2 is SASEGT. V was clipped by 5 bases and J by 3 bases, with 10 bases between them. In DNA form, the CDR3 reads TGTGCCAGCAGTACTCAGGGTTACACCGGGGAGCTGTTTTTT. This sequence encodes CASSTQGYTGELFF.

This clone was seen only a few times. The V call is TRBV5-6, the J call TRBJ1-5; TRBD1 is a possible D gene (6 bases). With 1 base removed from V and 1 base from J, the gap between germline ends came to 9 bases. CDR1 and CDR2 from the germline V gene are SGHDT and YYEEEE. The CDR3 spans 15 residues. The CDR3 DNA follows: TGTGCCAGCAGCTTGAACGACAGGAGCAATCAGCCCCAGCATTTT. It codes for CASSLNDRSNQPQHF.

This chain connects TRBV5-1 to TRBJ2-2; D might be TRBD2 (6 bases). From germline, CDR1 is SGHRS and CDR2 YFSETQ. There are 14 residues in the CDR3. Trimming left V 5 bases short and J 1 base short, with 9 bases between. This CDR3 reads CASRVGGNTGELFF. The CDR3 region has the DNA TGCGCCAGCAGAGTGGGGGGGAACACCGGGGAGCTGTTTTTT.

This clone occurred once. J is TRBJ2-3 and V is TRBV18; TRBD1 might be the D (6 bases). The length of the CDR3 is 14 residues. Trimming left V 3 bases short and J 5 bases short, with 12 bases between. Germline CDR1 is KGHSH and CDR2 is LQKENI. The CDR3 nucleotides are TGTGCCAGCTCACCCAGGAAGGGGGAAGATACGCAGTATTTT. It yields the protein CASSPRKGEDTQYF.